The 26 T cell receptor beta chains presented below share a single source sample, sequenced in a study of Ad26.COV2.S vaccination and SARS-CoV-2 variants. This sample's treatment: over 15 received Ad26.COV2.S at low or high dose, single or two shots; about five received placebo; per-sample allocation not given. Following the first vaccine or placebo injection, samples were taken on day 63. Repertoires were generated with immunoSEQ multiplex PCR, while TCRdb's copy carries only in-frame clones and drops some. Of hundreds of thousands of clones listed, around 84% are singletons. The sequenced sample was peripheral blood, obtained in a trial of Ad26.COV2.S vaccine versus placebo. Every receptor here comes from a person aged 18-65 years who received the Ad26.COV2.S COVID-19 vaccine or a placebo.

Details on this clone: One junction end disagrees with the germline gene, perhaps due to a read error. CDR3 protein: CASRDTFSGGDTIYF. The CDR3 DNA sequence: TGTGCCAGCAGAGACACCTTCTCGGGTGGAGACACCATATATTTT. The rearrangement links TRBV6-5 to TRBJ1-3; D remains ambiguous. Germline loops: CDR1 MNHEY, CDR2 SVGAGI. This CDR3 region has 15 residues.

This clone came up a few times. The chain is built from TRBV11-2 and TRBJ2-1; the D gene could be TRBD1 or TRBD2 (5 bases each). The CDR3 is 16 residues long. Germline V gives CDR1 SGHAT, CDR2 FQNNGV. Between the trimmed V and J ends, which lost 1 base and 7 bases, there was a span of 17 bases. CDR3 region: CASSLVSQRGVNEQFF. Written as DNA, the CDR3 is TGTGCCAGCAGCTTAGTTTCTCAGCGAGGGGTGAATGAGCAGTTCTTC. The whole variable domain, remainder taken from reference TRBV11-2 and TRBJ2-1, is EAGVAQSPRYKIIEKRQSVAFWCNPISGHATLYWYQQILGQGPKLLIQFQNNGVVDDSQLPKDRFSAERLKGVDSTLKIQPAKLEDSAVYLCASSLVSQRGVNEQFFGPGTRLTVL.

This rearrangement joins TRBV11-2 to TRBJ2-2, with 11 bases aligning to TRBD2. Germline CDR1 reads SGHAT; CDR2 reads FQNNGV. The V segment lost 4 bases and the J segment 4 bases; nucleotides outside the gene matches: 5. The CDR3 is 16 amino acids. The CDR3 region is CASSSFSGRATGELFF. CDR3 in DNA: TGTGCCAGCAGCTCGTTTAGCGGGAGGGCCACCGGGGAGCTGTTTTTT.

The chain carries TRBV20-1 and TRBJ1-1; the D gene is possibly TRBD1 (6 bases). V lost 3 bases and J 0 bases, leaving 14 bases between the germline ends. The CDR3 runs to 15 residues. From germline, CDR1 is DFQATT and CDR2 SNEGSKA (reference sequence). The CDR3 is CSASSRGALNTEAFF. The CDR3 coding sequence is TGCAGTGCTAGTAGCCGGGGGGCGTTGAACACTGAAGCTTTCTTT.

This CDR3 reads CASSLRGQGKSGEGYTF. In DNA form, the CDR3 reads TGCGCCAGCAGCCTCCGGGGACAGGGCAAATCGGGTGAGGGCTACACCTTC. This chain links TRBV5-1 with TRBJ1-2; TRBD1 matches at 9 bases. CDR1 and CDR2 (germline): SGHRS, YFSETQ. This CDR3 has 17 residues. Unmatched junction bases numbered 18, after V lost 4 bases and J lost 8 bases.

The J gene is TRBJ1-5, the V gene TRBV2; D is possibly TRBD1 (6 bases). The V gene's germline CDR1 is SNHLY and CDR2 FYNNEI. The length of the CDR3 is 13 residues. Trimming took off 8 bases at V and 2 bases at J, with 10 bases between the two ends. The CDR3 sequence: CASGQLGNQPQHF. The CDR3 region has the DNA TGTGCCAGCGGACAGTTGGGCAATCAGCCCCAGCATTTT.

The CDR3 here is CASSFGHANTEAFF. The CDR3 nucleotides read TGCGCCAGCAGCTTTGGACACGCGAACACTGAAGCTTTCTTT. The chain employs TRBV5-1 and TRBJ1-1; a weak D match, TRBD1 (5 bases). The CDR3 spans 14 residues. From germline, CDR1 is SGHRS and CDR2 YFSETQ. V was shortened by 2 bases and J by 1 base, with 9 bases between the two germline ends.

The CDR3 protein is CASSRREGETQYF. DNA of the CDR3: TGTGCCAGCAGCCGCAGGGAAGGGGAGACCCAGTACTTC. This sequence joins TRBV5-6 and TRBJ2-5; D possibly corresponds to TRBD1 (5 bases). Trimming removed 4 bases at V and 5 bases at J, with 12 bases between. From germline, CDR1 is SGHDT and CDR2 YYEEEE. The CDR3 totals 13 residues.

The chain uses TRBV15 and TRBJ2-3, with 8 bases fitting TRBD2. From germline, CDR1 is LNHNV and CDR2 YYDKDF (reference sequence). This CDR3 contains 16 residues. V was clipped by 1 base and J by 5 bases; unmatched bases: 8. As DNA, the CDR3 is TGTGCCACCAGCAGAGTACCGGGAGGGCCAGGAGATACGCAGTATTTT. Translation gives CATSRVPGGPGDTQYF.

This clone has just one count. The CDR3 bases are TGCGCCAGCAGCTCGACAGGGGTCACTGAAGCTTTCTTT. The encoded protein is CASSSTGVTEAFF. The rearrangement links TRBV5-1 to TRBJ1-1, with 8 bases fitting TRBD1. The trim removed 3 bases at V and 4 bases at J, leaving 2 bases unmatched. The CDR3 covers 13 residues. In germline, CDR1 is SGHRS, CDR2 YFSETQ.

This clone was seen once. The chain links TRBV9 to TRBJ2-7, with 8 bases lining up with TRBD1. This CDR3 comprises 13 residues. Germline V gene data show CDR1 as SGDLS and CDR2 as YYNGEE. The J segment lost 2 bases and the V segment lost 4 bases, leaving 2 bases of the junction unmatched. The CDR3 loop reads CASSTGGTYEQYF. The CDR3 DNA is TGTGCCAGCAGCACAGGGGGGACCTACGAGCAGTACTTC.

The chain links TRBV14 to TRBJ2-7; no clear D gene. With 1 base removed from V and 6 bases from J, the gap between germline ends came to 4 bases. Germline CDR1 is SGHDN and CDR2 is FVKESK. CDR3 length: 11 residues. The CDR3 nucleotides are TGTGCCAGCAGCCAAGGGACCGAGCAGTACTTC. Amino acids: CASSQGTEQYF.

This chain links TRBV2 with TRBJ1-1; D might be TRBD1 (5 bases). Germline V gene sequence: CDR1 SNHLY, CDR2 FYNNEI. CDR3 size: 16 residues. Between the trimmed V and J ends, which lost 4 bases and 0 bases, there was a span of 15 bases. Written as DNA, the CDR3 is TGTGCCAGCAGTGCGTTTAGGGGTTTGATGAACACTGAAGCTTTCTTT. The encoded protein is CASSAFRGLMNTEAFF.

The CDR3 spells CASSLFLSGGPSYNEQFF. The CDR3 bases are TGCGCCAGCAGCCTCTTCCTTAGCGGGGGCCCCTCCTACAATGAGCAGTTCTTC. The chain is built from TRBV4-1 and TRBJ2-1, with TRBD2 matching 9 bases. The V and J ends lost 4 bases and 0 bases, in that order; junction bases with no gene match: 10. The CDR3 runs 18 residues. Looked up from germline, CDR1 is MGHRA and CDR2 is YSYEKL.

The V gene is TRBV5-6, the J gene TRBJ2-7; D gene unclear. This CDR3 region has 15 residues. The germline CDR1 and CDR2 sequences are SGHDT and YYEEEE. Trimming left V 4 bases short and J 3 bases short, with 17 bases between. DNA of the CDR3: TGTGCCAGCAGCCCAGATTTAGGCACAAGCTACGAGCAGTACTTC. As protein: CASSPDLGTSYEQYF.

The genes are TRBV19 and TRBJ2-6; D is uncertain. V was pared by 7 bases and J by 0 bases, with 4 bases between. CDR3 size: 13 residues. The germline V gene encodes CDR1 LNHDA and CDR2 SQIVND (reference sequence). CDR3 coding DNA: TGTGCCAGTAAATACTCTGGGGCCAACGTCCTGACTTTC. It specifies CASKYSGANVLTF.

The rearrangement links TRBV30 to TRBJ2-7; weak D call: TRBD2 (7 bases). This CDR3 has 17 residues. V was shortened by 4 bases and J by 0 bases, with 22 bases between the two germline ends. CDR1 is GTSNPN and CDR2 is SVGIG in the germline V gene (reference sequence). DNA of the CDR3: TGTGCCTGGATGGGGGGGGGCCCTAACCATTTCTCCTACGAGCAGTACTTC. Translation: CAWMGGGPNHFSYEQYF.

The chain couples TRBV6-5 to TRBJ2-7; TRBD1 agrees at 7 bases. Losses at the gene ends were 6 bases for V and 2 bases for J; bases not matched to a gene: 4. Per the germline V gene, CDR1 is MNHEY and CDR2 is SVGAGI. The CDR3 extends over 13 amino acids. The DNA for the CDR3 is TGTGCCAGCAGAAAGGGACAGACCTACGAGCAGTACTTC. It codes for CASRKGQTYEQYF.

The J gene is TRBJ1-5, the V gene TRBV4-3; tentatively, D is TRBD1 (6 bases). The CDR3 is 15 amino acids. Trimming removed 0 bases at V and 5 bases at J, with 11 bases between. The V gene's germline CDR1 is LGHNA and CDR2 YSLEER. Here the CDR3 reads CASSQDRGGHQPQHF. In DNA form, the CDR3 reads TGCGCCAGCAGCCAAGATAGGGGGGGGCATCAGCCCCAGCATTTT.

The chain carries TRBV6-7 and TRBJ2-5; the D is unclear. TRBV6-7 is filed as an ORF, its function uncertain. The CDR3 spans 14 residues. V shed 6 bases and J shed 1 base, with 12 bases lying between them. CDR3 sequence: CASSQGQFQETQYF. DNA of the CDR3: TGTGCCAGCAGCCAAGGGCAGTTCCAAGAGACCCAGTACTTC.

The chain is built from TRBV29-1 and TRBJ1-2; 7 positions agree with TRBD1. CDR3 length: 18 amino acids. Germline trimming cut 3 bases from V and 1 base from J; bases unmatched to any gene: 17. Germline CDR1 reads SQVTM; CDR2 reads ANQGSEA. The CDR3 sequence is CSVDESVRGRAVNYGYTF. The DNA for the CDR3 is TGCAGCGTTGACGAATCTGTGAGGGGGCGCGCGGTTAACTATGGCTACACCTTC.

The chain couples TRBV6-5 to TRBJ1-5; no clear D gene. The germline V gene encodes CDR1 MNHEY and CDR2 SVGAGI. The CDR3 extends over 12 amino acids. V lost 6 bases, J lost 4 bases, and 7 bases lay in between. This CDR3 is CASRRDNQPQHF. As DNA, the CDR3 is TGTGCCAGCAGAAGGGATAATCAGCCCCAGCATTTT.

The chain uses TRBV7-2 and TRBJ2-5, with 11 bases lining up with TRBD1. V lost 5 bases, J lost 0 bases, and 5 bases stayed unmatched. Germline V gene data show CDR1 as SGHTA and CDR2 as FQGNSA. The CDR3 spans 16 residues. CDR3 protein: CASSMGQGGNQETQYF. The CDR3 DNA sequence: TGTGCCAGCAGCATGGGACAGGGGGGAAACCAAGAGACCCAGTACTTC.

The rearrangement uses TRBV18 and TRBJ2-7; D possibly matches TRBD1 or TRBD2 (5 bases each). The germline gives CDR1 KGHSH, CDR2 LQKENI. The CDR3 is made up of 14 amino acids. V was trimmed by 2 bases and J by 6 bases, leaving 14 bases between them. CDR3 loop: CASSPGTTASEQYF. CDR3 nucleotide sequence: TGTGCCAGCTCACCAGGGACCACTGCCTCCGAGCAGTACTTC.

The chain couples TRBV19 to TRBJ1-2, with D tentatively TRBD1 (5 bases). Trimming cost V 3 bases and J 3 bases, with 8 bases left between them. The germline V gene encodes CDR1 LNHDA and CDR2 SQIVND (reference sequence). CDR3 size: 13 residues. CDR3 region: CASSIPTDYGYTF. The DNA of the CDR3 is TGTGCCAGTAGTATCCCGACAGACTATGGCTACACCTTC.

This clone has just one count. J is TRBJ2-7 and V is TRBV5-1; D may be TRBD1 (6 bases). Germline V lookup: CDR1 SGHRS, CDR2 YFSETQ. V lost 5 bases and J 2 bases, leaving 23 bases between the germline ends. The CDR3 totals 17 residues. CDR3 bases: TGCGCCAGCAGTCACAAAACCGGACAGCGTTTAACCTACGAGCAGTACTTC. The encoded protein is CASSHKTGQRLTYEQYF.